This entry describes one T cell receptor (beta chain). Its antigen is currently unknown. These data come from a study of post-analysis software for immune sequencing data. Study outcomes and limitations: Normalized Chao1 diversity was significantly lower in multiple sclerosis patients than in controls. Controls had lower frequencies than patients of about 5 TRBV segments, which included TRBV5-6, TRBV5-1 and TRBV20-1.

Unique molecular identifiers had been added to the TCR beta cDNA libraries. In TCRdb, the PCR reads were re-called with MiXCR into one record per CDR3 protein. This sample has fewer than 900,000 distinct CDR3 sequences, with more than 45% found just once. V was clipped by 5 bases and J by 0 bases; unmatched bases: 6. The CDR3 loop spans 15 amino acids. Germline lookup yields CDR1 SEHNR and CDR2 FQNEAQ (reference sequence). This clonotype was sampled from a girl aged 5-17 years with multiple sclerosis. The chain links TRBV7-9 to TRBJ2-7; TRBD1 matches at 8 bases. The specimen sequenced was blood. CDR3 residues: CASSKQGDSSYEQYF. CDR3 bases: TGTGCCAGCAGCAAACAGGGGGACAGCTCCTACGAGCAGTACTTC. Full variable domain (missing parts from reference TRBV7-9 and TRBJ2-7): DTGVSQNPRHKITKRGQNVTFRCDPISEHNRLYWYRQTLGQGPEFLTYFQNEAQLEKSRLLSDRFSAERPKGSFSTLEIQRTEQGDSAMYLCASSKQGDSSYEQYFGPGTRLTVT.